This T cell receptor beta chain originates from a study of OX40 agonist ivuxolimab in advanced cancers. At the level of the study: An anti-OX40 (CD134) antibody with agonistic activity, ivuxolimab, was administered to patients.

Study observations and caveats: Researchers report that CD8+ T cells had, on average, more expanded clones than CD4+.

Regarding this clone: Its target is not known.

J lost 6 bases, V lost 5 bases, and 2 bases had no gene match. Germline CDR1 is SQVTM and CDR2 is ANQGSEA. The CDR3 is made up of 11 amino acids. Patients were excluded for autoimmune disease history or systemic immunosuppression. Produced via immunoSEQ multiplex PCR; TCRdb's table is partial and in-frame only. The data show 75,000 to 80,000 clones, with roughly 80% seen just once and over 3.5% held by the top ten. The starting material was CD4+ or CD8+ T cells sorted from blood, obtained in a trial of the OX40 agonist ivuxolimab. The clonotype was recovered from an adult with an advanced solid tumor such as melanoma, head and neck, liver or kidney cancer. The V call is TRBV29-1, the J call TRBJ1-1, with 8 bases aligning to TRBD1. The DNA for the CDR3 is TGCAGCGTTAGGACAGGGCCTGAAGCTTTCTTT. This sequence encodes CSVRTGPEAFF.